The rows below give T cell receptor beta chains drawn from one sample of a study of liver allograft versus peripheral blood T cells. TCRdb re-derived calls from the reads in MiXCR, one entry per CDR3 protein. The sample lists 5,500 to 7,500 distinct CDR3 sequences, roughly 17% seen once, with roughly 2.9% in the top ten. The receptors shown here come from a human patient who had a liver transplant. Some T cells may trace back to the graft donor. The CDR3 runs from the conserved cysteine through the conserved F or W. A D gene is named only where the DNA matches it firmly. Size is omitted from some rows. Given values are once, few, many or a class for expanded clones.

TRBJ1-4	TRBV6-1	.	once	TGTGCCAGCATGAAGAAAAATGAAAAACTGTTTTTT	CASMKKNEKLFF
TRBJ1-1	TRBV29-1	.	medium-sized	TGCAGCGTTGAAACAGGGATAGCTGAAGCTTTCTTT	CSVETGIAEAFF
TRBJ2-2	TRBV18	TRBD1	medium-sized	TGTGCCAGCTATCCGGGACAGGGGACCACCGGGGAGCTGTTTTTT	CASYPGQGTTGELFF
TRBJ2-1	TRBV5-6	TRBD1	.	TGTGCCAGCAGCCGACAGGGACAGGATGAGCAGTTCTTC	CASSRQGQDEQFF
TRBJ1-6	TRBV7-9	.	medium-sized	TGTGCCAGCAGCTTAGAAGGTTCACCCCTCCACTTT	CASSLEGSPLHF
TRBJ1-2	TRBV6-2/TRBV6-3	TRBD1	medium-sized	TGTGCCAGTTCCTCACTACCGGGACAGGGGATTAACTATGGCTACACCTTC	CASSSLPGQGINYGYTF
TRBJ2-3	TRBV19	TRBD2	.	TGTGCCAGTAGTCGGGGGGATGTCACAGATACGCAGTATTTT	CASSRGDVTDTQYF
TRBJ2-2	TRBV24-1	.	medium-sized	TGTGCCACCAGTGCGGGACACCACACCGGGGAGCTGTTTTTT	CATSAGHHTGELFF
TRBJ2-2	TRBV20-1	.	.	TGCAGTGCTCTGTGGGACACCGGGGAGCTGTTTTTT	CSALWDTGELFF
TRBJ2-7	TRBV28	TRBD2	few	TGTGCCAGCAGTTCCCCATCTGTGGCGGGAGGATACTACGAGCAGTACTTC	CASSSPSVAGGYYEQYF
TRBJ1-6	TRBV10-3	.	medium-sized	TGTGCCATCAGTGAGTCCACCTCAGGTTCACCCCTCCACTTT	CAISESTSGSPLHF
TRBJ1-2	TRBV20-1	.	medium-sized	TGCAGTGCTCGAGGCCAGGGGAGTAACTATGGCTACACCTTC	CSARGQGSNYGYTF
TRBJ2-5	TRBV5-4	.	few	TGTGCCAGCAGCTGGGGGGAGACCCAGTACTTC	CASSWGETQYF
TRBJ1-2	TRBV19	.	.	TGTGCCAGTAGTATAACCACAAACATAGGACATTCTGGCTACACCTTC	CASSITTNIGHSGYTF
TRBJ1-1	TRBV10-3	.	many	TGTGCCATAGGACAGAACACTGAAGCTTTCTTT	CAIGQNTEAFF
TRBJ2-3	TRBV12-5	TRBD2	.	TGTGCTAGTGGTTTGGTAGTGTCTAGCGGGAGCGGTACGCAGTATTTT	CASGLVVSSGSGTQYF
TRBJ2-2	TRBV6-2/TRBV6-3	.	medium-sized	TGTGCCAGCAGTTACTCTCAGGGGGAGGCCGGGGAGCTGTTTTTT	CASSYSQGEAGELFF
TRBJ2-7	TRBV28	TRBD2	few	TGTGCCAGCAGTTTAACTAGCGGGTACTCCTACGAGCAGTACTTC	CASSLTSGYSYEQYF
TRBJ1-3	TRBV6-2/TRBV6-3	TRBD1	few	TGTGCCAGCAGTTCCGGACAGGGAGCGAACACCATATATTTT	CASSSGQGANTIYF
TRBJ1-1	TRBV6-5	.	many	TGTGCCAGCAGAGGGCAGAGGGGCACTGAAGCTTTCTTT	CASRGQRGTEAFF
TRBJ1-2	TRBV20-1	.	medium-sized	TGCAGTGCTAGGGACTTCCGGGACAAGGGAGGCGAAAGCTACACCTTC	CSARDFRDKGGESYTF
TRBJ1-4	TRBV6-5	TRBD1	medium-sized	TGTGCCAGCGGCCCGGGGGGACAGGCTAATGAAAAACTGTTTTTT	CASGPGGQANEKLFF
TRBJ1-6	TRBV19	.	medium-sized	TGTGCCAGTAGTATGGTGCTTGGGAGTTATTCACCCCTCCACTTT	CASSMVLGSYSPLHF
TRBJ2-7	TRBV11-2	TRBD1	.	TGTGCCAGCAGCCGGATGTTTACAGGGGCCGCCGGATTCTACGAGCAGTACTTC	CASSRMFTGAAGFYEQYF
TRBJ1-2	TRBV20-1	.	few	TGCAGTGCTCCGGACGTATCTCTAGGCTACACCTTC	CSAPDVSLGYTF
TRBJ2-6	TRBV6-2/TRBV6-3	.	medium-sized	TGTGCCAGCAGGATACAGGGAGCTGGGGCCAACGTCCTGACTTTC	CASRIQGAGANVLTF
TRBJ2-2	TRBV19	TRBD2	medium-sized	TGTGCCAGCCGCGGACTAGCGGGACTTAACACCGGGGAGCTGTTTTTT	CASRGLAGLNTGELFF
TRBJ2-7	TRBV6-1	TRBD1	medium-sized	TGTGCCAGCAGTCCAACCTGGGACAGCTCCTACGAGCAGTACTTC	CASSPTWDSSYEQYF
TRBJ1-4	TRBV18	TRBD1	medium-sized	TGTGCCAGCTCTGCCCGGACAGGAGCTAATGAAAAACTGTTTTTT	CASSARTGANEKLFF
TRBJ1-2	TRBV15	.	medium-sized	TGTGCCACCAGCAGAGATCCACTTCGGGATGGCTACACCTTC	CATSRDPLRDGYTF
TRBJ1-1	TRBV6-2/TRBV6-3	.	few	TGTGCCAGCAGTGATCTGGCAGGGAGTGCTGAAGCTTTCTTT	CASSDLAGSAEAFF
TRBJ2-1	TRBV20-1	TRBD2	.	TGCAGTGCTGAGAGCGGGAGCCACTCCTACAATGAGCAGTTCTTC	CSAESGSHSYNEQFF
TRBJ2-7	TRBV14	.	few	TGTGCCAGCAGCCAAGCGGGTGGGCACTACCTCTACGAGCAGTACTTC	CASSQAGGHYLYEQYF
TRBJ2-7	TRBV6-2/TRBV6-3	.	.	TGTGCCAGCAGTTACTCGACTTTGCCCTACGAGCAGTACTTC	CASSYSTLPYEQYF
TRBJ1-1	TRBV19	TRBD1	large	TGTGCCAGTTTCACCGCGACAGGGCCCGGAGGGACTGAAGCTTTCTTT	CASFTATGPGGTEAFF
TRBJ1-2	TRBV9	.	few	TGTGCCAGCAGCGCCCAGGGAGATGGCTACACCTTC	CASSAQGDGYTF
TRBJ1-5	TRBV6-2/TRBV6-3	.	medium-sized	TGTGCCAGCAGACTGAAGATCGACGGCAATCAGCCCCAGCATTTT	CASRLKIDGNQPQHF
TRBJ1-5	TRBV7-9	.	few	TGTGCCAGCAGCTTCGGGAGCAATCAGCCCCAGCATTTT	CASSFGSNQPQHF
TRBJ2-7	TRBV5-6	.	few	TGTGCCAGCAGCTCCCCCGGGGACGAGCAGTACTTC	CASSSPGDEQYF
TRBJ2-3	TRBV18	TRBD1	medium-sized	TGTGCCAGCTCCGTTAGAGGGGGCGCTTCTATTAGCACAGATACGCAGTATTTT	CASSVRGGASISTDTQYF